Listed here is a single T cell receptor beta chain. The sample comes from a study of blood T cell repertoires in COVID-19. Here immunoSEQ multiplex PCR was the method, and the copy in TCRdb shows in-frame clones only, minus some. The sample holds more than 110,000 clones, 75% to 90% seen once. Recovered status applied to Cohort 3 donors who had two consecutive negative PCRs. It also applied to those with clearance or with symptom resolution. Sample: PBMCs or T cells enriched from blood (not recorded which). The TCR sequence derives from a man between 45 and 60 years old who had recovered from COVID-19.

In DNA form, the CDR3 reads TGTGCCAGCAGCTATCAGATACAAGAGACCCAGTACTTC. It encodes CASSYQIQETQYF. This chain joins TRBV9 and TRBJ2-5, with D unclear. Germline V gene sequence: CDR1 SGDLS, CDR2 YYNGEE. The CDR3 has 13 amino acids. Deletions cut 4 bases from V and 2 bases from J, with 9 bases between.